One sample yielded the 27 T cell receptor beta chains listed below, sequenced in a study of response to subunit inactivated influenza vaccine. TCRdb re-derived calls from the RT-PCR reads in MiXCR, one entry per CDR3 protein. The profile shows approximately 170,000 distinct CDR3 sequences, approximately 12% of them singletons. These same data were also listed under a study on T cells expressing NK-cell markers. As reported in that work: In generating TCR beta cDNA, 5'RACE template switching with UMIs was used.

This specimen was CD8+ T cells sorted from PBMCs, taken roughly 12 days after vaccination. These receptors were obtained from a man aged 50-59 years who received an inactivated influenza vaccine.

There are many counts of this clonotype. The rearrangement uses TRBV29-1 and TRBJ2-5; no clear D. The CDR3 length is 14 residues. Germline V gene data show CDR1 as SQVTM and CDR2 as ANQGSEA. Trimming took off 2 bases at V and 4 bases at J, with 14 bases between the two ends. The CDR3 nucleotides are TGCAGCGTTGAAACAGTTCTGCTTGGAGAGACCCAGTACTTC. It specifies CSVETVLLGETQYF.

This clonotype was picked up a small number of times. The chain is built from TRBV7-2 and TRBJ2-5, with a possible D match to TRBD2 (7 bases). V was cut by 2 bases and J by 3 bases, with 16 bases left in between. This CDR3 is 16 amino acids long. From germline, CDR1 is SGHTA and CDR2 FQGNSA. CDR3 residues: CASSLSWQGTKETQYF. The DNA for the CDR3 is TGTGCCAGCAGCTTATCTTGGCAGGGGACTAAAGAGACCCAGTACTTC.

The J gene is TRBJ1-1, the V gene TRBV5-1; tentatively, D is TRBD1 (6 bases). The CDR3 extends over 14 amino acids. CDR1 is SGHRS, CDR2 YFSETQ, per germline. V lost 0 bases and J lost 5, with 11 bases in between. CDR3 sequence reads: CASSLAGARTEAFF. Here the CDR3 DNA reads TGCGCCAGCAGCTTGGCGGGGGCGCGAACTGAAGCTTTCTTT. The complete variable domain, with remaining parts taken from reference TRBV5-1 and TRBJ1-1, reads KAGVTQTPRYLIKTRGQQVTLSCSPISGHRSVSWYQQTPGQGLQFLFEYFSETQRNKGNFPGRFSGRQFSNSRSEMNVSTLELGDSALYLCASSLAGARTEAFFGQGTRLTVV.

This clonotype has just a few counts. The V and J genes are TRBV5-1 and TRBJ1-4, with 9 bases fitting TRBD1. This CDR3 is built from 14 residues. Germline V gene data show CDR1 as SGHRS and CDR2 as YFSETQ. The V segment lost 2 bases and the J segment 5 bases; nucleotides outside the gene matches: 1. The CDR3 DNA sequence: TGCGCCAGCAGCTTAGACAGGGGGAATGAAAAACTGTTTTTT. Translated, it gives CASSLDRGNEKLFF.

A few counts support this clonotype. The CDR3 DNA reads TGTGCCAGCAGCCAAGGGTCAGGGGATTTTTACGAGCAGTACTTC. It codes for CASSQGSGDFYEQYF. The rearrangement uses TRBV14 and TRBJ2-7; maybe TRBD1 (6 bases). Germline V gene lookup returns CDR1 SGHDN and CDR2 FVKESK. The CDR3 is made up of 15 amino acids. V lost 1 base to trimming and J lost 4 bases, with 14 bases between them.

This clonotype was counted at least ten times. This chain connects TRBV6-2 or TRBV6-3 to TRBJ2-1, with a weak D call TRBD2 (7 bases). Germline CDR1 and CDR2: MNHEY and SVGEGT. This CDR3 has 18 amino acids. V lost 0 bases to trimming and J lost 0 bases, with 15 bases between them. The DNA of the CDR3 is TGTGCCAGCAGTTACTCGCGGGGGCGGGCCTACTCCTACAATGAGCAGTTCTTC. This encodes CASSYSRGRAYSYNEQFF.

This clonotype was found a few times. The CDR3, as DNA: TGCAGCGTCTTTAACACCGGGGAGCTGTTTTTT. Its translation: CSVFNTGELFF. The chain recombines TRBV29-1 with TRBJ2-2; D unclear. Looked up from germline, CDR1 is SQVTM and CDR2 is ANQGSEA. CDR3 length: 11 residues. V was trimmed by 6 bases and J by 2 bases, leaving 4 bases between them.

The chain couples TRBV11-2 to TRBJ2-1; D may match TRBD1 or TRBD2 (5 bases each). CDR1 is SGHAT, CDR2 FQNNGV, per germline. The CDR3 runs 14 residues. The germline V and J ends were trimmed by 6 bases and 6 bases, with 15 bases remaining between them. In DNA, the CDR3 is TGTGCCAGCAGGACCGTGAGGGACGGCAATGAGCAGTTCTTC. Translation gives CASRTVRDGNEQFF. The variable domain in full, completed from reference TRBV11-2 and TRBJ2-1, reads EAGVAQSPRYKIIEKRQSVAFWCNPISGHATLYWYQQILGQGPKLLIQFQNNGVVDDSQLPKDRFSAERLKGVDSTLKIQPAKLEDSAVYLCASRTVRDGNEQFFGPGTRLTVL.

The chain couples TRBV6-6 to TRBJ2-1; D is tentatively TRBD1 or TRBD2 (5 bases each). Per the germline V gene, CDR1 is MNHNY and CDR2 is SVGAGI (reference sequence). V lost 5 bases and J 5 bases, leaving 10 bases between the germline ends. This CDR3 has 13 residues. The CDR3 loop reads CASSEGRNNEQFF. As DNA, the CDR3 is TGTGCCAGCAGTGAGGGACGAAACAATGAGCAGTTCTTC.

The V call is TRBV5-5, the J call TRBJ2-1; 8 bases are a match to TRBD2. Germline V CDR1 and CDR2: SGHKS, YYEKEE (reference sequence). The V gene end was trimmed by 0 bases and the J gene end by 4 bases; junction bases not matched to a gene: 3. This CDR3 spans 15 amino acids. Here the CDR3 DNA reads TGTGCCAGCAGCTTGGAGGTAGCGGGGTACAATGAGCAGTTCTTC. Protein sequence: CASSLEVAGYNEQFF.

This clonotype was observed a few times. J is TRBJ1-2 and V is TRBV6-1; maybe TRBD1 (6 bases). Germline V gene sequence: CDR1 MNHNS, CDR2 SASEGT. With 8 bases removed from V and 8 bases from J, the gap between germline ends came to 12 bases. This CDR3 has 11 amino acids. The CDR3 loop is CASGGGVGYTF. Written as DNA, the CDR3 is TGTGCCAGCGGGGGCGGCGTGGGCTACACCTTC.

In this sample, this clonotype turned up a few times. The CDR3 spells CASSSLVRVLETQYF. In nucleotides, the CDR3 is TGTGCCAGCAGCTCTCTTGTCAGGGTTCTCGAGACCCAGTACTTC. This chain uses TRBV7-9 with TRBJ2-5; TRBD1 might be the D (5 bases). Trimming cost V 4 bases and J 5 bases, with 17 bases left between them. Germline lookup yields CDR1 SEHNR and CDR2 FQNEAQ (reference sequence). The length of the CDR3 is 15 residues.

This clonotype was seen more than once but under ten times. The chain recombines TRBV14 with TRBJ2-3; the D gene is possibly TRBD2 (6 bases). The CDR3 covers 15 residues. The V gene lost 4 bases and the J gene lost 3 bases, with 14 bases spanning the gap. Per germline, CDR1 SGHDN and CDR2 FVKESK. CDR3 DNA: TGTGCCAGCAGCCCTCCGGGAGTGAGAACAGATACGCAGTATTTT. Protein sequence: CASSPPGVRTDTQYF.

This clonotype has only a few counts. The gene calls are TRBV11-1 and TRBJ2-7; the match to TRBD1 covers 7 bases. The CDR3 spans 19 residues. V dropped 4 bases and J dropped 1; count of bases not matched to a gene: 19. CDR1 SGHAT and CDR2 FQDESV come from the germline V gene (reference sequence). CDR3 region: CASSSAPGSHDRASYEQYF. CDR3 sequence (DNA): TGTGCCAGCAGCTCAGCCCCGGGAAGCCACGACAGGGCATCCTACGAGCAGTACTTC.

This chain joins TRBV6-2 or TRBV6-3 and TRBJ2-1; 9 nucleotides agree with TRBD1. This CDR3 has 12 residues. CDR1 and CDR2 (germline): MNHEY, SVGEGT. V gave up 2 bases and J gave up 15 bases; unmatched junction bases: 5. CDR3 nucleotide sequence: TGTGCCAGCAGTTACGTCGGGACAGGGAGGTTCTTC. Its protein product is CASSYVGTGRFF.

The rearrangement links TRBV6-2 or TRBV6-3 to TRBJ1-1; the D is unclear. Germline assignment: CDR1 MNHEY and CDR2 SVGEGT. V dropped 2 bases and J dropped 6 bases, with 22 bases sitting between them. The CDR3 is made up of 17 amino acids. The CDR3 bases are TGTGCCAGCAGTTACGAACTGGGGAAAGGGATCGGCGCTGAAGCTTTCTTT. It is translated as CASSYELGKGIGAEAFF.

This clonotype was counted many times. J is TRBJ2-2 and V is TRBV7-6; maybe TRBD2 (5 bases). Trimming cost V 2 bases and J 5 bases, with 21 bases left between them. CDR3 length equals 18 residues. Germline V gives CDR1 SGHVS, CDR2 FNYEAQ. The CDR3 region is CASSLLRVELSGTGELFF. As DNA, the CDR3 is TGTGCCAGCAGCTTATTACGAGTGGAGTTGTCGGGGACCGGGGAGCTGTTTTTT.

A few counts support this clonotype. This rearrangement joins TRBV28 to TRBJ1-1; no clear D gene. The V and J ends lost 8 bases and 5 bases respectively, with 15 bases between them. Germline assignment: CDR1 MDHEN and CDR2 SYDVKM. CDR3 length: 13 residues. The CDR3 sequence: CASVLTPGTEAFF. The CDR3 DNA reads TGTGCCAGCGTCCTGACCCCGGGGACTGAAGCTTTCTTT.

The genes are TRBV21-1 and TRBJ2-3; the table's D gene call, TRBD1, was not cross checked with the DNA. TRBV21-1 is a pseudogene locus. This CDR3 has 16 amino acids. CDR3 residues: CASSKLARSGTDTQYF. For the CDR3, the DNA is TGTGCCAGCAGCAAACTCGCCCGATCGGGCACAGATACGCAGTATTTT.

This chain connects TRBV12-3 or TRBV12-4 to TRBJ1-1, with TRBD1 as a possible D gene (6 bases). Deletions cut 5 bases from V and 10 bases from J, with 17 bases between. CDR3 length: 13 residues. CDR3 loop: CASSPQPQGLAFF. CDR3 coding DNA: TGTGCCAGCAGTCCCCAACCCCAGGGGTTAGCTTTCTTT.

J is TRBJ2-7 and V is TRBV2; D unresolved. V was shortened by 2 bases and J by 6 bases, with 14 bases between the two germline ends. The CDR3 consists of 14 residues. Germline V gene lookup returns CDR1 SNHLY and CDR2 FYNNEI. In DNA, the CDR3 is TGTGCCAGCAGTGAACGGGCAGGTTTAGGCGAGCAGTACTTC. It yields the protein CASSERAGLGEQYF.

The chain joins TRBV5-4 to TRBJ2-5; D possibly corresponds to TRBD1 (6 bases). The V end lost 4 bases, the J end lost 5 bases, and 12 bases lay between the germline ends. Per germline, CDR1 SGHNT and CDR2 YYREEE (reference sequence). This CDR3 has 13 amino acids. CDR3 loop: CASSIRGVETQYF. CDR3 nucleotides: TGTGCCAGCAGCATCAGGGGAGTGGAGACCCAGTACTTC.

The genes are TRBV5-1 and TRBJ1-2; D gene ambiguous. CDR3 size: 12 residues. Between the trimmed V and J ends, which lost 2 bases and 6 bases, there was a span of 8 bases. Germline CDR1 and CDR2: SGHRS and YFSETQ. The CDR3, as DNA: TGCGCCAGCAGCTTAGAGGGAAATGGCTACACCTTC. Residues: CASSLEGNGYTF.

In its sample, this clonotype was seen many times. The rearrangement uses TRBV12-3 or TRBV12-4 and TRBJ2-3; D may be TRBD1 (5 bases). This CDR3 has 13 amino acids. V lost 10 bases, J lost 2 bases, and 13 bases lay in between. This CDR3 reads CATWGLPTDTQYF. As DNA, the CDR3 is TGTGCCACTTGGGGCCTTCCCACAGATACGCAGTATTTT.

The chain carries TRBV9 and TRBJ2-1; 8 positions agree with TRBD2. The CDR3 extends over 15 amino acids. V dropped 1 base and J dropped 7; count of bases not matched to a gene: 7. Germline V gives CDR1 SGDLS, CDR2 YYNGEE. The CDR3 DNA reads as TGTGCCAGCAGCGTAATCGGGGGGGGTTTAAATGAGCAGTTCTTC. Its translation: CASSVIGGGLNEQFF.

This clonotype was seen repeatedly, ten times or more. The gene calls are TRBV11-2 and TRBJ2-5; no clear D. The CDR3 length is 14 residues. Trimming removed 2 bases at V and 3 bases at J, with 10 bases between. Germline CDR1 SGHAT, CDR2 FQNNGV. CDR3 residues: CASSLMYLEETQYF. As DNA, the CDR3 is TGTGCCAGCAGCTTAATGTATCTAGAAGAGACCCAGTACTTC.

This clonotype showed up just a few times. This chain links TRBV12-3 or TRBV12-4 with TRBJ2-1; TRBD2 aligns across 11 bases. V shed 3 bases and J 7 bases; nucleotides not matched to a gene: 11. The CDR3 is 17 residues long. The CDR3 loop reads CASSFSSGREFRNEQFF. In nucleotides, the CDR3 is TGTGCCAGCAGTTTCAGTAGCGGGAGGGAGTTTAGGAATGAGCAGTTCTTC.